The T cell receptor beta chain under discussion was sequenced for a study of cytomegalovirus exposure and HLA in healthy donors. All the people who gave samples were healthy bone marrow donors. Losses at the gene ends were 2 bases for V and 2 bases for J; bases not matched to a gene: 7. This CDR3 has 16 residues. CDR1 and CDR2 (germline): SGHRS, YFSETQ. This PCR relied on a set of 60 Vbeta primers and 13 Jbeta primers. Study processing details: The count from a later analysis was 79 million or so unique TCR beta chains, some 10 million of them shared. Some clones are missing from TCRdb's copy, which holds only in-frame ones; the method was immunoSEQ multiplex PCR. The V and J calls and clone size come from that table; D and trimming were worked out from the DNA. The sample lists 100,000 or so clones, 9.5% to 15% occurring once.

The TCR was taken from a man between 40 and 49 years old in good health and CMV-seropositive. This rearrangement joins TRBV5-1 to TRBJ2-3; TRBD1 agrees at 8 bases. Specimen: PBMCs. The CDR3 coding sequence is TGCGCCAGCAGCTTAATCAGGACAGGGAACACAGATACGCAGTATTTT. Its protein product is CASSLIRTGNTDTQYF.